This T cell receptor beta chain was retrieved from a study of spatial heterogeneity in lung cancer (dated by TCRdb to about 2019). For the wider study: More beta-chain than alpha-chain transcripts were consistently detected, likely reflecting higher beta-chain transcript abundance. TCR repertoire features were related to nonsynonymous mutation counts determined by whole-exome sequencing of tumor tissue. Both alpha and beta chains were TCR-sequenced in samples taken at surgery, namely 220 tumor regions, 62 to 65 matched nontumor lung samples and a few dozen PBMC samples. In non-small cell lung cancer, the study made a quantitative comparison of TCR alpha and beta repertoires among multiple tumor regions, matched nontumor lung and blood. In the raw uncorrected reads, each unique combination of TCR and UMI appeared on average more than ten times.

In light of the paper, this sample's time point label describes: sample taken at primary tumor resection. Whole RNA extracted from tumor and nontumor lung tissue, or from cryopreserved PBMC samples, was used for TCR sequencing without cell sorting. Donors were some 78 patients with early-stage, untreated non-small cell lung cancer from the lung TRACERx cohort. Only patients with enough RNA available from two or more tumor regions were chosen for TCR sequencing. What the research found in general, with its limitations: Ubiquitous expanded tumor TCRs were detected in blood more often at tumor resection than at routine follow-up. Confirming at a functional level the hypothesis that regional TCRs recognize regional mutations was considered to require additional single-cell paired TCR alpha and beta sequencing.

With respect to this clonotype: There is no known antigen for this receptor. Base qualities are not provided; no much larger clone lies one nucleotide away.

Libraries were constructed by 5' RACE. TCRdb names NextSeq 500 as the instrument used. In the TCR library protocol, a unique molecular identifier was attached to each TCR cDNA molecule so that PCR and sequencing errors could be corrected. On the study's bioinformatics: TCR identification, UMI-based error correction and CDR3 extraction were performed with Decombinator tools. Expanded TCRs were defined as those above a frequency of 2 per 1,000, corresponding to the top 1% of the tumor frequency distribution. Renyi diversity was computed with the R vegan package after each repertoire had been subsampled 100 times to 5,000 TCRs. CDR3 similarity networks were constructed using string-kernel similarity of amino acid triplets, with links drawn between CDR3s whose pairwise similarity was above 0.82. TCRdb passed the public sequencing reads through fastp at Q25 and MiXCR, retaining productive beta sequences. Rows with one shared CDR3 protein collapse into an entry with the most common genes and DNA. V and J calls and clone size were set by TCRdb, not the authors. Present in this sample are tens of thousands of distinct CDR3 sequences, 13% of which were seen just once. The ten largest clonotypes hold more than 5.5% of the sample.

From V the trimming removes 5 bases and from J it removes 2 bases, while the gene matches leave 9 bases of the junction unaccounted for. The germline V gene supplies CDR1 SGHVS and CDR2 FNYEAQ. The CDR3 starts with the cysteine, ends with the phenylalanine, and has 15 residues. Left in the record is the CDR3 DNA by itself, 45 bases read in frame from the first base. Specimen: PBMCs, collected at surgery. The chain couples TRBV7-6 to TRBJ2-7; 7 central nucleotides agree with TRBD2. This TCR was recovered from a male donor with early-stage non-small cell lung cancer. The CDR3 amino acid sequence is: CASSPIGGSTYEQYF. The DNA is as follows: TGTGCCAGCAGCCCGATCGGGGGGTCAACCTACGAGCAGTACTTC.